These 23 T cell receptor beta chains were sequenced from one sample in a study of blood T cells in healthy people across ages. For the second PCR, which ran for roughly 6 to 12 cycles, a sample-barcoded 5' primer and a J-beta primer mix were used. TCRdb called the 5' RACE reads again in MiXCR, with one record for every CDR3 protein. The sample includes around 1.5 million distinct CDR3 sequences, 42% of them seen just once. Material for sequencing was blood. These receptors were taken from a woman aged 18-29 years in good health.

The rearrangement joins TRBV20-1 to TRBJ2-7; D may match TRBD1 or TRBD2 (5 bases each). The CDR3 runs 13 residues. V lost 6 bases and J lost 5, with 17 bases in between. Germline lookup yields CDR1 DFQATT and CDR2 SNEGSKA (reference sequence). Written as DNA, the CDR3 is TGCAGTGCCACGGGGCAGGTCCTCGACGAGCAGTACTTC. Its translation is CSATGQVLDEQYF.

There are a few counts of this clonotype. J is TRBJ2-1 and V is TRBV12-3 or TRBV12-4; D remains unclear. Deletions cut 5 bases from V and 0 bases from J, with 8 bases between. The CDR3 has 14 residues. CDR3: CASSTRSSYNEQFF. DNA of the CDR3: TGTGCCAGCAGTACACGGAGCTCCTACAATGAGCAGTTCTTC.

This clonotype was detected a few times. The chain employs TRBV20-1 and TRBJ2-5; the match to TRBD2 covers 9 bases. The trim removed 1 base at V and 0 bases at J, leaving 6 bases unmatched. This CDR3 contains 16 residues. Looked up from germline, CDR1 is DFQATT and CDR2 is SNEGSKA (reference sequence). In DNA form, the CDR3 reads TGCAGTGCTAGAGTTGGAAGCGGGGGGTACCAAGAGACCCAGTACTTC. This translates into CSARVGSGGYQETQYF.

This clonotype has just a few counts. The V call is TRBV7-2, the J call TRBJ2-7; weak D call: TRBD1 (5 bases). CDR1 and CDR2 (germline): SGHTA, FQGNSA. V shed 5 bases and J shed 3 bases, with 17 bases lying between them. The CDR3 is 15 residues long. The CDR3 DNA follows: TGTGCCAGCAGCCAACCCTCCAAGGGGATCTACGAGCAGTACTTC. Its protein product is CASSQPSKGIYEQYF.

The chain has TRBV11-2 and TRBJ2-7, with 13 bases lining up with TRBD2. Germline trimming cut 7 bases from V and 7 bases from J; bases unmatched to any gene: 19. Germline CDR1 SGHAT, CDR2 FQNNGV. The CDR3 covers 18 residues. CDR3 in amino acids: CASIPGTSGTSSYNEQYF. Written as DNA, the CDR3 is TGTGCCAGCATTCCCGGGACTAGCGGGACCTCTTCCTACAATGAGCAGTACTTC.

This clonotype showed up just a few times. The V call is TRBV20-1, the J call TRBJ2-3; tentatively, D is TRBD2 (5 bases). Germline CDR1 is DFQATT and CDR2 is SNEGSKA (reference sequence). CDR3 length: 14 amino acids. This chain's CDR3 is CSRLGSTSTDTQYF. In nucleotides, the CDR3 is TGCAGCCGTTTGGGGAGCACTAGCACAGATACGCAGTATTTT.

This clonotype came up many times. The CDR3 sequence: CAISDTATPYEQYF. CDR3 DNA: TGTGCCATCAGTGACACAGCGACACCCTACGAGCAGTACTTC. The gene calls are TRBV10-3 and TRBJ2-7; D is undetermined. This CDR3 region has 14 residues. V shed 3 bases and J shed 2 bases, with 11 bases lying between them. Looked up from germline, CDR1 is ENHRY and CDR2 is SYGVKD.

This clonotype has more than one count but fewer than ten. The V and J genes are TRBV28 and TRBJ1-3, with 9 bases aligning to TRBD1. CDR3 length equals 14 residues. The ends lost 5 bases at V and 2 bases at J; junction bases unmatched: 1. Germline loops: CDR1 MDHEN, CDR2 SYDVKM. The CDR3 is CASSRTGAGNTIYF. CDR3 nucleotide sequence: TGTGCCAGCAGTCGGACAGGGGCTGGAAACACCATATATTTT.

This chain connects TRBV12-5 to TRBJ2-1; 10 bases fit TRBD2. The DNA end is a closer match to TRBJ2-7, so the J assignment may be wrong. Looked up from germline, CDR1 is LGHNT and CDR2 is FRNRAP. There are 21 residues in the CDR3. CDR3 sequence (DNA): TGTGCTAGTGGTTTCTCCCTAGAGCGGGAGGGCCCCCTGAGCTCCTACAATGAGCAGTACTTC. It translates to CASGFSLEREGPLSSYNEQYF.

The CDR3 spells CRAPGGNYGYTF. As DNA, the CDR3 is TGCAGGGCCCCCGGAGGGAACTATGGCTACACCTTC. The V gene is TRBV20-1, the J gene TRBJ1-2; D ambiguous. Germline V gene sequence: CDR1 DFQATT, CDR2 SNEGSKA (reference sequence). CDR3 length: 12 residues.

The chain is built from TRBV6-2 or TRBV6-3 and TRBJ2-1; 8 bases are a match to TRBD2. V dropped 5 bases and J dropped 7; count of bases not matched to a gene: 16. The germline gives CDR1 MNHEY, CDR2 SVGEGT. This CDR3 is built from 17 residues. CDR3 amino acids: CASSTQPAGVWLNEQFF. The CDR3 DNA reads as TGTGCCAGCAGTACCCAGCCAGCGGGAGTTTGGTTGAATGAGCAGTTCTTC.

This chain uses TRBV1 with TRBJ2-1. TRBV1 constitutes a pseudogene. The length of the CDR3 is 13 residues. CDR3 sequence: CTSSPGLAHEQFF. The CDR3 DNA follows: TGCACCAGCAGCCCTGGACTAGCACATGAGCAGTTCTTC.

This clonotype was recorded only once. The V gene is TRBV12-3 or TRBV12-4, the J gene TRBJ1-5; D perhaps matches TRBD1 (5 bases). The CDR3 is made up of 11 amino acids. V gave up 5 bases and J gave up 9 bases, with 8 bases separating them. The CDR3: CASSDTGPQHF. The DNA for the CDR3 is TGTGCCAGCAGTGATACAGGGCCCCAGCATTTT.

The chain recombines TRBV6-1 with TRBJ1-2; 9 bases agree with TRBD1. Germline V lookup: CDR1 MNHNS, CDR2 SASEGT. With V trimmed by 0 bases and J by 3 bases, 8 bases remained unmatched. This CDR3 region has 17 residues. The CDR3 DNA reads TGTGCCAGCAGTGAAGCTCGGGGGACAGGGACCCACTATGGCTACACCTTC. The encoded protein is CASSEARGTGTHYGYTF.

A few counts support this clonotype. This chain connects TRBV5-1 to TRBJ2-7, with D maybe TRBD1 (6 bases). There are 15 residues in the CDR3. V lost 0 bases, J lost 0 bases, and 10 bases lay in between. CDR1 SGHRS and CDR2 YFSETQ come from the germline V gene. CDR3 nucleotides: TGCGCCAGCAGCTTGGCCATGGACAGCTCCTACGAGCAGTACTTC. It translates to CASSLAMDSSYEQYF.

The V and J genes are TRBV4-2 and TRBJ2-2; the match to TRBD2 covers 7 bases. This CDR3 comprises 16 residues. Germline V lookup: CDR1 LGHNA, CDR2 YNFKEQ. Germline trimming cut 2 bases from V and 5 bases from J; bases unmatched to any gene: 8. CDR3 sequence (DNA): TGTGCCAGCAGCCAATCATATAGCGGGCTGACCGGGGAGCTGTTTTTT. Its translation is CASSQSYSGLTGELFF.

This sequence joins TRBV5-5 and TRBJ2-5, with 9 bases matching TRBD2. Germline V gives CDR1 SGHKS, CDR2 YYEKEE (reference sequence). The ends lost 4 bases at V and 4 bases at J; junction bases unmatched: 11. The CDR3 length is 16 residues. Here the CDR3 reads CASSLQRGAPPETQYF. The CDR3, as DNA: TGTGCCAGCAGCCTACAGCGGGGGGCACCCCCAGAGACCCAGTACTTC. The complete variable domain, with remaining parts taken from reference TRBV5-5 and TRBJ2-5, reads DAGVTQSPTHLIKTRGQQVTLRCSPISGHKSVSWYQQVLGQGPQFIFQYYEKEERGRGNFPDRFSARQFPNYSSELNVNALLLGDSALYLCASSLQRGAPPETQYFGPGTRLLVL.

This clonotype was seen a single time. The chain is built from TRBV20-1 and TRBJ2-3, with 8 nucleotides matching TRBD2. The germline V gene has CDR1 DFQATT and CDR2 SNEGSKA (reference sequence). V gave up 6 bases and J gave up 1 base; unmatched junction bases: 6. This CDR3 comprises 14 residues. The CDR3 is CSAVGRGGTDTQYF. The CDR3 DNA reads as TGCAGTGCCGTGGGGCGGGGGGGCACAGATACGCAGTATTTT.

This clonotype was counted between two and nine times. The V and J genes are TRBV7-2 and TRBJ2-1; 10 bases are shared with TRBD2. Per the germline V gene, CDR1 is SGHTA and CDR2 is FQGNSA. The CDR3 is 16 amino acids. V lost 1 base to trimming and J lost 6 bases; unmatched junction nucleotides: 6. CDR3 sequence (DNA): TGTGCCAGCAGCTTAGATCTAGCGGGAGTGGCCAATGAGCAGTTCTTC. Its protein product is CASSLDLAGVANEQFF.

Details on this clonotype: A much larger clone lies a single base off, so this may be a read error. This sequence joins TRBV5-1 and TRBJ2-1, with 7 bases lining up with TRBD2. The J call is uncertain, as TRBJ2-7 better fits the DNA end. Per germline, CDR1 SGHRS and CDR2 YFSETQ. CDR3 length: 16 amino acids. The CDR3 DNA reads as TGCGCCAGCAGCTCTGGCTCCACTAGCGAATACAATGAGCAGTACTTC. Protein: CASSSGSTSEYNEQYF.

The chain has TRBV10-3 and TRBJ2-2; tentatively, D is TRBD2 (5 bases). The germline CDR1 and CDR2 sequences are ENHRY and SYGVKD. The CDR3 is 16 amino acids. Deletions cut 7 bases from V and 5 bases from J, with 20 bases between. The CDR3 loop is CAIKDSVGLGTGELFF. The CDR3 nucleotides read TGTGCCATCAAGGACTCCGTGGGGTTAGGGACCGGGGAGCTGTTTTTT.

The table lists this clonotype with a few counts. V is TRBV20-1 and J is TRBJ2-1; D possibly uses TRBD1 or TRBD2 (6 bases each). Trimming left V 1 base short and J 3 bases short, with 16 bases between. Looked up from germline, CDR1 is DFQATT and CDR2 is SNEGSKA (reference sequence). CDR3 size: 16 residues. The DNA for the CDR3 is TGCAGTGCTAGAGGGGGGAGGCAGGGACACTACAATGAGCAGTTCTTC. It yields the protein CSARGGRQGHYNEQFF.

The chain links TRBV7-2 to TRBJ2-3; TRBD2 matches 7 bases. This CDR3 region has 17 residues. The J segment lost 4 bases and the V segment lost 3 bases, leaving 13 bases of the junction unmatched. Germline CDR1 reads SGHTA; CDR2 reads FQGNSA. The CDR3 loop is CASSFDGGRASADTQYF. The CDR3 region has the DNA TGTGCCAGCAGCTTCGACGGGGGGAGGGCCTCCGCAGATACGCAGTATTTT.